A selection of T cell receptor beta chains follows, all from one sample in a study of T cells in Graves' hyperthyroidism and ophthalmopathy. TCRdb analysed the multiplex PCR reads with MiXCR anew, one entry per CDR3 protein. This sample yields about 590,000 distinct CDR3 sequences, of which roughly 14% are seen a single time; approximately 7% belongs to the top ten. The sequenced sample was blood. The source of these receptors is a woman aged 25-40 years with Graves' hyperthyroidism. CDR3s include the opening cysteine and the closing phenylalanine or tryptophan. The D gene is left open where the match is weak. Expanded clones get a size class; other rows say once, few or many, or leave the size out.

>TRBV6-2/TRBV6-3|TRBJ1-1|many|18|TRBD1
CASSYARDRGQRNTEAFF
TGTGCCAGCAGTTACGCTAGAGACAGGGGGCAGAGGAACACTGAAGCTTTCTTT
>TRBV5-1|TRBJ2-7|few|16|TRBD2
CASSLGFAGESYEQYF
TGCGCCAGCAGCTTAGGGTTTGCGGGAGAGTCCTACGAGCAGTACTTC
>TRBV12-3/TRBV12-4|TRBJ1-5|many|14|TRBD1
CASSTGTGNQPQHF
TGTGCCAGCAGTACAGGGACAGGCAATCAGCCCCAGCATTTT
>TRBV2|TRBJ1-1|many|13|NA
CASSDTLNTEAFF
TGTGCCAGCAGTGACACACTGAACACTGAAGCTTTCTTT
>TRBV28|TRBJ1-5|many|17|TRBD1
CASRPGTGLNSNQPQHF
TGTGCCAGCAGACCCGGGACAGGGCTAAATAGCAATCAGCCCCAGCATTTT
>TRBV5-1|TRBJ2-3|few|16|NA
CASSLSGRPSTDTQYF
TGCGCCAGCAGCTTGTCTGGTAGGCCTAGCACAGATACGCAGTATTTT
>TRBV9|TRBJ2-2|NA|14|NA
CASSPPSLTGELFF
TGTGCCAGCAGCCCCCCCAGTCTCACCGGGGAGCTGTTTTTT
>TRBV4-3|TRBJ2-1|NA|14|NA
CASSQAGLADEQFF
TGCGCCAGCAGCCAAGCCGGGCTAGCCGATGAGCAGTTCTTC
>TRBV7-9|TRBJ2-7|NA|16|NA
CASSLPIDSLSYEQYF
TGTGCCAGCAGCCTCCCGATTGACAGTCTCTCCTACGAGCAGTACTTC
>TRBV5-1|TRBJ2-1|few|13|NA
CASIDSRVNEQFF
TGCGCCAGCATTGACAGCCGGGTCAATGAGCAGTTCTTC
>TRBV12-3/TRBV12-4|TRBJ2-7|NA|14|NA
CASSVGGVGSEQYF
TGTGCCAGCAGTGTGGGGGGAGTAGGATCCGAGCAGTACTTC
>TRBV25-1|TRBJ1-6|few|13|NA
CASSRDYNSPLHF
TGTGCCAGCAGCCGGGACTATAATTCACCCCTCCACTTT
>TRBV18|TRBJ1-5|few|16|NA
CASSLRMGGGNQPQHF
TGTGCCAGCTCACTACGCATGGGGGGCGGCAATCAGCCCCAGCATTTT
>TRBV12-3/TRBV12-4|TRBJ1-1|many|14|NA
CASSFARGETEAFF
TGTGCCAGCAGTTTCGCTAGAGGGGAGACTGAAGCTTTCTTT
>TRBV10-3|TRBJ1-2|many|12|NA
CAISDGGVRYTF
TGTGCCATCAGTGACGGAGGCGTCCGCTACACCTTC
>TRBV12-3/TRBV12-4|TRBJ1-2|few|15|TRBD1
CASSPGTGGFYGYTF
TGTGCCAGCAGTCCGGGGACAGGGGGCTTCTATGGCTACACCTTC
>TRBV30|TRBJ2-7|NA|11|NA
CAWAGGYEQYF
TGTGCCTGGGCCGGAGGATACGAGCAGTACTTC
>TRBV4-1|TRBJ1-5|NA|15|NA
CASSRGEGSRQPQHF
TGCGCCAGCAGCCGAGGGGAGGGGTCCCGTCAGCCCCAGCATTTT
>TRBV10-3|TRBJ2-1|NA|16|NA
CAISVKFEGSGNEQFF
TGTGCCATCAGTGTTAAGTTTGAGGGGAGCGGCAATGAGCAGTTCTTC
>TRBV20-1|TRBJ1-2|NA|13|TRBD1
CSPRRQGARGYTF
TGCAGTCCCCGTCGCCAGGGGGCGAGAGGCTACACCTTC
>TRBV4-3|TRBJ2-7|NA|14|TRBD1
CASSQLQGVGEQYF
TGCGCCAGCAGCCAACTACAGGGGGTGGGGGAGCAGTACTTC
>TRBV20-1|TRBJ2-3|many|13|TRBD2
CSARASGQDTQYF
TGCAGTGCTCGGGCTAGCGGTCAAGATACGCAGTATTTT
>TRBV3-1|TRBJ2-5|NA|13|NA
CASSQDGGKTQYF
TGTGCCAGCAGCCAAGATGGTGGAAAGACCCAGTACTTC
>TRBV30|TRBJ2-7|many|14|NA
CAWRLGRGELEQYF
TGTGCCTGGAGGCTGGGCAGGGGTGAGCTCGAGCAGTACTTC
>TRBV7-6|TRBJ2-1|few|15|NA
CASSRPERRNNEQFF
TGTGCCAGCAGCCGCCCCGAACGCCGAAACAATGAGCAGTTCTTC
>TRBV27|TRBJ2-7|NA|15|NA
CASSLWAQGPYEQYF
TGTGCCAGCAGTTTATGGGCCCAGGGACCCTACGAGCAGTACTTC
>TRBV27|TRBJ1-6|few|14|NA
CASRRTGNNSPLHF
TGTGCCAGCAGAAGAACGGGTAATAATTCACCCCTCCACTTT
>TRBV6-9|TRBJ2-7|few|16|TRBD1
CASSYLSPGQGYEQYF
TGTGCCAGCAGTTACCTCTCACCGGGACAGGGTTACGAGCAGTACTTC
>TRBV6-5|TRBJ2-6|few|17|NA
CASSYFTGSGGANVLTF
TGTGCCAGCAGTTACTTTACAGGGTCGGGGGGGGCCAACGTCCTGACTTTC
>TRBV27|TRBJ1-2|NA|15|TRBD1
CASSLSQGAFNGYTF
TGTGCCAGCAGTTTATCTCAGGGGGCCTTTAATGGCTACACCTTC
>TRBV6-1|TRBJ2-7|many|18|NA
CASGSGQGIGAGPYEQYF
TGTGCCAGCGGGTCTGGCCAGGGGATAGGGGCTGGACCCTACGAGCAGTACTTC
>TRBV27|TRBJ2-7|many|15|NA
CASSLSPGHSYEQYF
TGTGCCAGCAGCCTGAGTCCGGGACATTCATACGAGCAGTACTTC
>TRBV6-5|TRBJ1-6|few|15|TRBD1
CASSYSSTGASPLHF
TGTGCCAGCAGTTACTCTAGTACAGGGGCATCACCCCTCCACTTT
>TRBV7-2|TRBJ2-1|many|11|TRBD1
CASSVGQVQFF
TGTGCCAGCAGCGTGGGACAGGTCCAGTTCTTC
>TRBV5-1|TRBJ2-3|once|15|NA
CASSLTGQSTDTQYF
TGCGCCAGCAGCTTGACAGGCCAAAGCACAGATACGCAGTATTTT
>TRBV6-1|TRBJ1-2|many|15|TRBD1
CASSETGTGAYGYTF
TGTGCCAGCAGTGAAACCGGGACAGGGGCCTATGGCTACACCTTC
>TRBV12-3/TRBV12-4|TRBJ2-3|many|15|TRBD2
CASRGSGRAADTQYF
TGTGCCAGCAGGGGCAGCGGGAGGGCCGCAGATACGCAGTATTTT
>TRBV27|TRBJ1-3|NA|15|TRBD1
CASSRQGSAGNTIYF
TGTGCCAGCAGTCGACAGGGGAGTGCTGGAAACACCATATATTTT
>TRBV19|TRBJ1-5|NA|15|TRBD1
CASTGTGSGNQPQHF
TGTGCCAGTACGGGGACAGGTTCCGGCAATCAGCCCCAGCATTTT
>TRBV6-1|TRBJ1-4|few|15|NA
CASSESYGAGEKLFF
TGTGCCAGCAGTGAGTCGTATGGGGCGGGTGAAAAACTGTTTTTT
>TRBV19|TRBJ2-7|few|15|NA
CASSISSGRRHEQYF
TGTGCCAGTAGTATTAGCTCGGGACGAAGACACGAGCAGTACTTC
>TRBV15|TRBJ2-3|few|14|TRBD1
CATSRTGGLGIRYF
TGTGCCACCAGCAGGACAGGGGGTCTCGGTATTCGGTATTTT
>TRBV28|TRBJ2-2|few|13|NA
CASRFVGTGELFF
TGTGCCAGCAGGTTTGTCGGCACCGGGGAGCTGTTTTTT
>TRBV25-1|TRBJ2-1|NA|13|NA
CASSFDGYNEQFF
TGTGCCAGCAGTTTTGACGGCTACAATGAGCAGTTCTTC
>TRBV7-9|TRBJ2-7|many|18|TRBD2
CASSLKHLVSSGLHEQYF
TGTGCCAGCAGCTTAAAACATTTAGTCTCTAGCGGGCTCCACGAGCAGTACTTC
>TRBV27|TRBJ2-1|many|17|TRBD2
CASSLRLAAHSYNEQFF
TGTGCCAGCAGTTTAAGACTAGCGGCCCACTCCTACAATGAGCAGTTCTTC
>TRBV3-1|TRBJ2-7|many|12|NA
CASSQQSYEQYF
TGTGCCAGCAGCCAACAGAGCTACGAGCAGTACTTC
>TRBV30|TRBJ2-1|many|15|TRBD2
CAWSVGLAGGYEQFF
TGTGCCTGGAGTGTAGGGCTAGCGGGAGGCTATGAGCAGTTCTTC
>TRBV18|TRBJ1-4|NA|13|NA
CASSLESNEKLFF
TGTGCCAGCTCTCTGGAATCGAATGAAAAACTGTTTTTT
>TRBV2|TRBJ2-6|many|16|NA
CASSSPGVAGANVLTF
TGTGCCAGCAGTTCGCCCGGGGTGGCTGGGGCCAACGTCCTGACTTTC
>TRBV5-1|TRBJ1-1|many|14|TRBD1
CASSHGQAPTEAFF
TGCGCCAGCAGCCACGGACAGGCACCCACTGAAGCTTTCTTT
>TRBV5-5|TRBJ1-1|many|14|TRBD1
CASSRDSLNTEAFF
TGTGCCAGCAGCCGGGACAGTTTGAACACTGAAGCTTTCTTT
>TRBV30|TRBJ2-1|many|15|TRBD2
CAWRLAGGAYNEQFF
TGTGCCTGGAGACTAGCGGGAGGGGCCTACAATGAGCAGTTCTTC
>TRBV12-3/TRBV12-4|TRBJ2-7|many|13|TRBD1
CASSFEQGDEQYF
TGTGCCAGCAGTTTTGAACAGGGGGACGAGCAGTACTTC
>TRBV19|TRBJ2-7|few|13|TRBD1
CATSGTGAHEQYF
TGTGCTACATCCGGGACAGGGGCCCACGAGCAGTACTTC
>TRBV7-3|TRBJ2-1|NA|16|TRBD2
CASSTNPTGLAGEWFF
TGTGCCAGCAGCACCAATCCAACGGGACTAGCGGGAGAGTGGTTCTTC
>TRBV20-1|TRBJ2-1|many|15|TRBD1
CSADHRDRAGNEQFF
TGCAGTGCCGACCACCGGGACAGGGCTGGAAATGAGCAGTTCTTC
>TRBV7-2|TRBJ2-1|many|18|NA
CASSPRHGEWGVYNEQFF
TGTGCCAGCAGCCCGAGACATGGGGAGTGGGGAGTCTACAATGAGCAGTTCTTC
>TRBV19|TRBJ1-1|many|14|NA
CASRPYSQNTEAFF
TGTGCCAGTAGACCTTATAGTCAGAACACTGAAGCTTTCTTT